The present entry profiles one T cell receptor (beta chain) with its context. This entry belongs to a study of blood T cell repertoires in COVID-19. Study details: The United States, Italy and Spain provided the acute and convalescent COVID-19 samples. PBMCs, B-cell-depleted T cells, or T cells provided the cDNA or gDNA that made up the material.

In the original analysis: Researchers report that nucleated cell counts were estimated from reference gene primer amplification. Profiling relied on immunoSEQ multiplex PCR, and the TCRdb table lists in-frame clones only, not all of them. Clone size and the V and J calls come from that table; the DNA yielded D and trimming. The sample lists roughly 120,000 clones, approximately 80% seen once, with 9.5% to 13% in the top ten. Germline loops: CDR1 LNHDA, CDR2 SQIVND (reference sequence). CDR3 length: 12 amino acids. V was clipped by 7 bases and J by 5 bases, with 11 bases between them. This chain joins TRBV19 and TRBJ1-1; D ambiguous. The clonotype originates from a human donor in a cohort sampled during active COVID-19. The sample comprised peripheral blood. CDR3 nucleotide sequence: TGTGCCAGTAAGGAGGGAGGGACTGAAGCTTTCTTT. Protein sequence: CASKEGGTEAFF.